This is a list of T cell receptor beta chains from one sample in a study of blood T cell repertoires in COVID-19. Profiling relied on immunoSEQ multiplex PCR, and the TCRdb table lists in-frame clones only, not all of them. The sample shows around 90,000 clones, 88% of them seen only once. The sequencing sample was made of peripheral blood. All receptors come from a man between 50 and 59 years old with COVID-19, enrolled during active disease. The CDR3 runs from the conserved cysteine through the conserved F or W. The D gene is left open where the match is weak. Size is stated for part of the rows, as once, few or many counts, or as a class when the clone is expanded.

J gene,V gene,clone size,D gene,CDR3 protein,CDR3 DNA
TRBJ1-1,TRBV5-4,-,TRBD1,CASSFQGVRTEAFF,TGTGCCAGCAGCTTCCAGGGGGTTCGTACTGAAGCTTTCTTT
TRBJ1-4,TRBV3-1/TRBV3-2,-,TRBD1,CASSHSGTGEEKLFF,TGTGCCAGCAGCCATTCCGGGACAGGGGAAGAAAAACTGTTTTTT
TRBJ1-1,TRBV27,-,-,CASSPGTVAEAFF,TGTGCCAGCAGTCCGGGTACGGTGGCTGAAGCTTTCTTT
TRBJ2-3,TRBV20-1,-,-,CSASRRNSGGDTQYF,TGCAGTGCTAGTCGCCGGAACAGTGGAGGGGATACGCAGTATTTT
TRBJ1-2,TRBV30,-,-,CAWSVGGGYGYTF,TGTGCCTGGAGTGTAGGGGGGGGCTATGGCTACACCTTC
TRBJ1-5,TRBV2,-,-,CASSAGGPQHF,TGTGCCAGCAGTGCGGGGGGGCCCCAGCATTTT
TRBJ1-6,TRBV7-2,-,-,CASSLSFRGNNSPLHF,TGTGCCAGCAGCTTGTCGTTCAGGGGAAATAATTCACCCCTCCACTTT
TRBJ1-2,TRBV10-3,-,TRBD1,CARRRQGEGYTF,TGTGCCAGGAGACGACAGGGTGAAGGCTACACCTTC
TRBJ2-1,TRBV5-8,-,-,CASSLRVTNEQFF,TGTGCCAGCAGCTTGCGGGTTACGAATGAGCAGTTCTTC
TRBJ2-5,TRBV29-1,-,TRBD2,CSIYSGGETQYF,TGCAGCATCTACTCGGGGGGGGAGACCCAGTACTTC
TRBJ2-7,TRBV7-3,few,-,CASSTGERDEQYF,TGTGCCAGCAGCACCGGGGAGCGGGACGAGCAGTACTTC
TRBJ2-4,TRBV5-1,-,-,CASSLGARENIQYF,TGCGCCAGCAGCCTGGGGGCCAGGGAAAACATTCAGTACTTC
TRBJ1-2,TRBV19,few,-,CASSFGGNYGYTF,TGTGCCAGTAGTTTTGGGGGGAACTATGGCTACACCTTC